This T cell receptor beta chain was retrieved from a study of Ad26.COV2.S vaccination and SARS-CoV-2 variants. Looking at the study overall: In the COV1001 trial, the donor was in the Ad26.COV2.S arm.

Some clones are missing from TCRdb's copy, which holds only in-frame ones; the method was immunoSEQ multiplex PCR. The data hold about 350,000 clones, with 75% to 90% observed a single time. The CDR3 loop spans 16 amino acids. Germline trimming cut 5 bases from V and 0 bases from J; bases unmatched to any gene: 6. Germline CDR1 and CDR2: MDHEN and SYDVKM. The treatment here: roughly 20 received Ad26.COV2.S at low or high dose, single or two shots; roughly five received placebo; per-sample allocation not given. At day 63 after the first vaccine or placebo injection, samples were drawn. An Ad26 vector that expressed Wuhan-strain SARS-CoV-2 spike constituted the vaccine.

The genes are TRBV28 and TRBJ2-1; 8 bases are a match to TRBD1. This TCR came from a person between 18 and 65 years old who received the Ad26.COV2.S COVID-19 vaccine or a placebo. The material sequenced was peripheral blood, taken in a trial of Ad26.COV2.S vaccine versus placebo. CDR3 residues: CASSPWQGASYNEQFF. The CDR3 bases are TGTGCCAGCAGTCCCTGGCAGGGGGCCTCCTACAATGAGCAGTTCTTC.